The present T cell receptor (beta chain) was sequenced within a study of Ad26.COV2.S vaccination and SARS-CoV-2 variants. A word on this clone: Its antigen is as yet unknown.

Treatment: roughly 19 received Ad26.COV2.S at low or high dose, single or two shots; roughly five received placebo; per-sample allocation not given. At day 63 after the first vaccine or placebo injection, samples were drawn. As its vector, the vaccine had Ad26, which expressed Wuhan-strain SARS-CoV-2 spike. The CDR3 totals 12 residues. The germline gives CDR1 DFQATT, CDR2 SNEGSKA (reference sequence). The V end lost 3 bases, the J end lost 2 bases, and 7 bases lay between the germline ends. Whole-study findings and limits: It was vaccine recipients, not placebo recipients, who had the higher spike-specific TCR breadth. Analyses that measured TCR breadth and depth may have underestimated total T cell responses.

Measured with immunoSEQ multiplex PCR; TCRdb has only the in-frame clones, and not every one. The sample gives hundreds of thousands of clones, about 90% of which show up once; around 1.8% is in the top ten. This sample comprised peripheral blood, obtained in a trial of Ad26.COV2.S vaccine versus placebo. The sequence came from a person aged 18-65 years who received the Ad26.COV2.S COVID-19 vaccine or a placebo. This chain uses TRBV20-1 with TRBJ1-1; D remains ambiguous. CDR3 amino acids: CSASMANTEAFF. The CDR3 bases are TGCAGTGCTAGTATGGCCAACACTGAAGCTTTCTTT.